The 3 T cell receptor beta chains below were found in one sample sequenced in a study of CD8+ T cells in alopecia areata. RNA was isolated and reverse transcribed to cDNA, the sequencing template. Method: immunoSEQ multiplex PCR; TCRdb's copy keeps in-frame clones and lacks some. The sample contains roughly 150,000 clones, about 50% of which appear only once. Here the sequenced sample was CD8+ T cells sorted from blood, taken at week 0. The origin of the receptors is a human donor with alopecia areata.

About this clone: Other nucleotide sequences from this sample produce the same CDR3. This chain joins TRBV30 and TRBJ2-1; 12 nucleotides line up with TRBD2. This CDR3 spans 14 amino acids. CDR1 GTSNPN and CDR2 SVGIG come from the germline V gene (reference sequence). Losses at the gene ends were 1 base for V and 5 bases for J; bases not matched to a gene: 0. CDR3 loop: CAWSGLAGDNEQFF. CDR3 DNA sequence: TGTGCCTGGAGTGGACTAGCGGGGGACAATGAGCAGTTCTTC.

The chain couples TRBV25-1 to TRBJ2-2; D is possibly TRBD2 (6 bases). V was clipped by 8 bases and J by 5 bases, with 15 bases between them. Germline V gives CDR1 MGHDK, CDR2 SYGVNS. CDR3 size: 14 residues. CDR3 coding DNA: TGTGCCAGCGGGCCCTTTGGGGGGACCGGGGAGCTGTTTTTT. Amino acid sequence: CASGPFGGTGELFF.

The table lists this clone with a few counts. The J gene is TRBJ2-3, the V gene TRBV10-3; TRBD2 matches at 9 bases. Germline loops: CDR1 ENHRY, CDR2 SYGVKD. CDR3 size: 16 residues. V gave up 0 bases and J gave up 1 base; unmatched junction bases: 2. DNA for the CDR3: TGTGCCATCAGTGAGTCGAGGACTAGCGGCACAGATACGCAGTATTTT. Protein: CAISESRTSGTDTQYF.